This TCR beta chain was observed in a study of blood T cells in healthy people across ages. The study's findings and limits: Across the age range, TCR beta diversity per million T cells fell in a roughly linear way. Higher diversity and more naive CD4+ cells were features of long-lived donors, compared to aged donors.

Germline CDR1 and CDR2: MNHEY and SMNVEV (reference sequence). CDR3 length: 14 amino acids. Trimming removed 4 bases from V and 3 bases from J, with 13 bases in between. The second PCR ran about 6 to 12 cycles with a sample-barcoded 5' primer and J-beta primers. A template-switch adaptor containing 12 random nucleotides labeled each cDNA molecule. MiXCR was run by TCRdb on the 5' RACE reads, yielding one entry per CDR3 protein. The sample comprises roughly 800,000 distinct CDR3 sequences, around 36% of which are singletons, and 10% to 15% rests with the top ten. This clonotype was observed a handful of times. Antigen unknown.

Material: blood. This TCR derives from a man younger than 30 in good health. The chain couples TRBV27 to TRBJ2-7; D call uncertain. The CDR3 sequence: CASSSQDRVYEQYF. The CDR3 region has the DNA TGTGCCAGCAGTTCTCAAGATAGGGTCTACGAGCAGTACTTC.